The 12 T cell receptor beta chains reported below all come from one sample, sequenced in a study of T-cell reconstitution after alpha-beta-depleted transplantation in children. Unique molecular identifiers were incorporated during preparation of the TCRbeta library. TCRdb re-called the PCR reads with MiXCR, one entry per CDR3 protein. The sample lists approximately 300,000 distinct CDR3 sequences, 10% occurring once. Sequences were derived from PBMCs, sampled before TCRalphabeta/CD19-depleted stem cell transplant. The receptor set was obtained from a boy younger than two with acute myeloid leukemia, due to receive a stem cell transplant.

The V and J genes are TRBV28 and TRBJ2-2; D could derive from TRBD1 or TRBD2 (5 bases each). The germline V gene has CDR1 MDHEN and CDR2 SYDVKM. The CDR3 length is 16 residues. V shed 5 bases and J shed 5 bases, with 18 bases lying between them. CDR3 DNA sequence: TGTGCCAGCAGTCTTTTGGGCAGCGAGGGGACCGGGGAGCTGTTTTTT. Translating gives CASSLLGSEGTGELFF.

The V call is TRBV10-1, the J call TRBJ2-1; D may be TRBD2 (6 bases). With 9 bases removed from V and 2 bases from J, the gap between germline ends came to 8 bases. Germline lookup yields CDR1 WNHNN and CDR2 SYGVQD (reference sequence). The CDR3 length is 12 residues. The CDR3 nucleotides are TGCGCCAGAGCGGGCACCTACAATGAGCAGTTCTTC. As protein: CARAGTYNEQFF.

This clonotype was detected only a few times. The V and J genes are TRBV5-6 and TRBJ1-2, with unresolved D. The V and J ends lost 0 bases and 6 bases respectively, with 6 bases between them. CDR1 and CDR2 (germline): SGHDT, YYEEEE. The CDR3 consists of 12 residues. The DNA of the CDR3 is TGTGCCAGCAGCTTGGGAAGAAATGGCTACACCTTC. This gives the protein CASSLGRNGYTF.

In its sample, this clonotype was seen many times. The chain has TRBV5-4 and TRBJ2-5; D call uncertain. The CDR3 spans 19 residues. The V end was cut by 0 bases, the J end by 4 bases, with 25 bases between. Germline values: CDR1 SGHNT, CDR2 YYREEE (reference sequence). CDR3 amino acids: CASSLVSRSYTGNGETQYF. CDR3 nucleotides: TGTGCCAGCAGCTTGGTTTCCCGGTCATATACGGGCAACGGAGAGACCCAGTACTTC.

There are many counts of this clonotype. V and J are TRBV27 and TRBJ2-3, with TRBD1 as a possible D gene (5 bases). V was clipped by 0 bases and J by 4 bases, with 11 bases between them. CDR1 is MNHEY, CDR2 SMNVEV, per germline (reference sequence). The CDR3 loop spans 15 amino acids. The DNA of the CDR3 is TGTGCCAGCAGTTTATCGCAGGGATTCCCAGATACGCAGTATTTT. The encoded protein is CASSLSQGFPDTQYF.

Notes on this clonotype: With a much larger clone just one base away, this may be a read error. This sequence joins TRBV7-3 and TRBJ1-1, with D maybe TRBD1 (5 bases). The CDR3 is 13 amino acids. CDR1 is SGHTA, CDR2 FQGTGA, per germline. The CDR3 reads CANSLMGHTEAFF. The CDR3 coding sequence is TGTGCCAACAGCTTAATGGGACACACTGAAGCTTTCTTT.

This clonotype was detected many times. V usage is TRBV7-9 and J usage is TRBJ2-5, with a weak D call TRBD1 (6 bases). V lost 4 bases and J lost 5, with 11 bases in between. Germline V gene lookup returns CDR1 SEHNR and CDR2 FQNEAQ (reference sequence). The CDR3 sequence is 13 residues long. For the CDR3, the DNA is TGTGCCAGCAGCTCGCACAGGGAGGAGACCCAGTACTTC. Translating it yields CASSSHREETQYF.

The V and J genes are TRBV20-1 and TRBJ2-1, with 10 bases that match TRBD2. The CDR3 runs to 15 residues. Trimming removed 4 bases from V and 4 bases from J; junction bases left unmatched: 7. Germline V CDR1 and CDR2: DFQATT, SNEGSKA (reference sequence). CDR3 in amino acids: CSAMRGLAAYNEQFF. Written as DNA, the CDR3 is TGCAGTGCTATGCGTGGACTAGCGGCTTACAATGAGCAGTTCTTC.

This clonotype was seen repeatedly, ten times or more. This sequence joins TRBV2 and TRBJ2-1; D not resolved. In germline, CDR1 is SNHLY, CDR2 FYNNEI. There are 14 residues in the CDR3. V gave up 1 base and J gave up 4 bases, with 8 bases separating them. The CDR3 DNA sequence: TGTGCCAGCAGTGAAGTTTGGGGTTACAATGAGCAGTTCTTC. Residues: CASSEVWGYNEQFF.

This clonotype was counted only a few times. The V and J genes are TRBV28 and TRBJ2-3; TRBD1 matches 9 bases. There are 15 residues in the CDR3. CDR1 and CDR2 from the germline V gene are MDHEN and SYDVKM. V trimming: 5 bases; J trimming: 4 bases; junction bases outside the gene matches: 7. CDR3 in DNA: TGTGCCAGCAGTCCTCGACAGGGGGGCCCAGATACGCAGTATTTT. Encoded protein: CASSPRQGGPDTQYF.

This clonotype has a handful of counts. The genes are TRBV28 and TRBJ1-6, with D maybe TRBD1 (5 bases). The germline V gene has CDR1 MDHEN and CDR2 SYDVKM. This CDR3 region has 13 residues. V dropped 11 bases and J dropped 10 bases, with 18 bases sitting between them. CDR3 sequence reads: CAASTASQSPLHF. DNA of the CDR3: TGTGCCGCCTCGACAGCCTCCCAATCACCCCTCCACTTT. Full variable domain (rest looked up from reference TRBV28 and TRBJ1-6): DVKVTQSSRYLVKRTGEKVFLECVQDMDHENMFWYRQDPGLGLRLIYFSYDVKMKEKGDIPEGYSVSREKKERFSLILESASTNQTSMYLCAASTASQSPLHFGNGTRLTVT.

Ten or more counts support this clonotype. The chain uses TRBV12-3 or TRBV12-4 and TRBJ2-5, with D possibly matching TRBD1 (5 bases). The V end lost 6 bases, the J end lost 3 bases, and 11 bases lay between the germline ends. This CDR3 is 13 amino acids long. CDR3 region: CASSQGSKETQYF. The CDR3 nucleotides read TGTGCCAGCAGCCAGGGATCCAAAGAGACCCAGTACTTC.